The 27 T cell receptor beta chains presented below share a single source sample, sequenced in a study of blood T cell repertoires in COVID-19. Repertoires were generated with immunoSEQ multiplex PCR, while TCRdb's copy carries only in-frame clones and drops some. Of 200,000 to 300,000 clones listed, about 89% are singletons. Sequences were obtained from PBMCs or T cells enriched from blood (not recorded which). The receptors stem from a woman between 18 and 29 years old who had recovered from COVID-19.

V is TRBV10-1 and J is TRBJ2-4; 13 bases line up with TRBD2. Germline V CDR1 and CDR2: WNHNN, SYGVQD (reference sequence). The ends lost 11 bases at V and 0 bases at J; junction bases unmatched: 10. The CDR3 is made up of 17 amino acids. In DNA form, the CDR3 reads TGCGCCTCTCCGGGACTAGCGGGACGGGTAGCCAAAAACATTCAGTACTTC. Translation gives CASPGLAGRVAKNIQYF.

CDR3 DNA: TGTGCCAGCAGTGATAGGGTGGCGGGAGGGGTTGAGGGTTCCAATGAGCAGTTCTTC. Its protein is CASSDRVAGGVEGSNEQFF. The chain links TRBV2 to TRBJ2-1; TRBD2 agrees at 9 bases. The germline V gene has CDR1 SNHLY and CDR2 FYNNEI. Germline trimming cut 3 bases from V and 6 bases from J; bases unmatched to any gene: 18. The CDR3 extends over 19 amino acids.

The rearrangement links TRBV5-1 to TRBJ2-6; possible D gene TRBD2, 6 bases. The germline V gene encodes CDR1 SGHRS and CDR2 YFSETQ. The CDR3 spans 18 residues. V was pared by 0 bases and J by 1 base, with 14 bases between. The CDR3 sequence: CASSLASAMSSGANVLTF. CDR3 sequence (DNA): TGCGCCAGCAGCTTGGCTAGCGCAATGAGTTCTGGGGCCAACGTCCTGACTTTC. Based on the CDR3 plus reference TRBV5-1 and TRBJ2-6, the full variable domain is KAGVTQTPRYLIKTRGQQVTLSCSPISGHRSVSWYQQTPGQGLQFLFEYFSETQRNKGNFPGRFSGRQFSNSRSEMNVSTLELGDSALYLCASSLASAMSSGANVLTFGAGSRLTVL.

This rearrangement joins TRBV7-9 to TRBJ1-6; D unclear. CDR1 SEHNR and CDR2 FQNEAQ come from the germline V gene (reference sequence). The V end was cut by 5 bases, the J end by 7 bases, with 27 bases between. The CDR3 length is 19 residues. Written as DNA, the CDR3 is TGTGCCAGCAGCCGGCCGCGGGGAGAATACGTTAGTTTAAATTCACCCCTCCACTTT. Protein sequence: CASSRPRGEYVSLNSPLHF.

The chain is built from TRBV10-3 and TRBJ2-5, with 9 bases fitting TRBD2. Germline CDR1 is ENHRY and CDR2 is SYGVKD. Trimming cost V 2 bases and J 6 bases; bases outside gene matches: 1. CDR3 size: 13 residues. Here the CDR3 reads CAISEAGGKTQYF. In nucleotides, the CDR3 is TGTGCCATCAGTGAGGCGGGAGGGAAGACCCAGTACTTC.

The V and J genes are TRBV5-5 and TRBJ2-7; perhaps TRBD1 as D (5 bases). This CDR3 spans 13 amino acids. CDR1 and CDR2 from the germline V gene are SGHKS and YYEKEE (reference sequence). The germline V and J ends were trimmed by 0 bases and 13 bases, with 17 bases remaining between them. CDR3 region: CASSLEGPTSPYF. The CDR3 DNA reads TGTGCCAGCAGCTTGGAGGGGCCTACCTCGCCCTACTTC.

CDR3 protein: CASALEDSPVYEQYF. The CDR3 nucleotides read TGTGCTAGTGCCCTGGAGGACAGCCCAGTCTACGAGCAGTACTTC. The chain recombines TRBV12-5 with TRBJ2-7; weak D call: TRBD1 (6 bases). The germline CDR1 and CDR2 sequences are LGHNT and FRNRAP. The CDR3 loop spans 15 amino acids. Trimming left V 7 bases short and J 3 bases short, with 19 bases between.

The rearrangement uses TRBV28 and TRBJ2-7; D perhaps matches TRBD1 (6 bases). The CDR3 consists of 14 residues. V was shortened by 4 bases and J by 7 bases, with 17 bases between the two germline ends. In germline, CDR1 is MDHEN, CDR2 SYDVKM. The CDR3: CASSSQGPRREQYF. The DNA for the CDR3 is TGTGCCAGCAGTTCACAGGGCCCCCGCCGGGAGCAGTACTTC.

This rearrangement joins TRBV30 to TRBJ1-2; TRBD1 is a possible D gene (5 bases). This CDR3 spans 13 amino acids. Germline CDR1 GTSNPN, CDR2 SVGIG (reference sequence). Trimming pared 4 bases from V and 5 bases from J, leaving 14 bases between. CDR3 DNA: TGTGCCTGGAAATTTAGAGGGACTTATGGCTACACCTTC. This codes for CAWKFRGTYGYTF.

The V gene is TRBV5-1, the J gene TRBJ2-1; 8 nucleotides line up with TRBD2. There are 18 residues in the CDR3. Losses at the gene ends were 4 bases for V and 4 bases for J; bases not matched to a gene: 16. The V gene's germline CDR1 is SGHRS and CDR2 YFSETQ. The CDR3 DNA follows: TGCGCCAGCAGCCCCTACGCATCAGCCGCGGGAGGTTACAATGAGCAGTTCTTC. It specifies CASSPYASAAGGYNEQFF.

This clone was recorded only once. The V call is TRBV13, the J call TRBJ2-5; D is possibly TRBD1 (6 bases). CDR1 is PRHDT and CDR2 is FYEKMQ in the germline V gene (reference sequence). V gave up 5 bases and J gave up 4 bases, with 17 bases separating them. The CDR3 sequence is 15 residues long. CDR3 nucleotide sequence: TGTGCCAGCAGCCCCCGGAAGGACAGACGAGAGACCCAGTACTTC. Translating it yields CASSPRKDRRETQYF.

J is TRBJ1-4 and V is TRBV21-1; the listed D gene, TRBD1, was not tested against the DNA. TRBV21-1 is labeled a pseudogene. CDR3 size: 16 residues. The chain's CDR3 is CASSKYPGNCNEKLFF. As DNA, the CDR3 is TGTGCCAGCAGCAAGTACCCAGGAAACTGTAATGAAAAACTGTTTTTT.

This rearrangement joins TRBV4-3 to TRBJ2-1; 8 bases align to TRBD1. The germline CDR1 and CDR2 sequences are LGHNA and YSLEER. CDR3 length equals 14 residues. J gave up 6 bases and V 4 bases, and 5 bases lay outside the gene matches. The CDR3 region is CASSLRTGGNEQFF. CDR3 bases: TGCGCCAGCAGCCTCCGCACAGGGGGCAATGAGCAGTTCTTC.

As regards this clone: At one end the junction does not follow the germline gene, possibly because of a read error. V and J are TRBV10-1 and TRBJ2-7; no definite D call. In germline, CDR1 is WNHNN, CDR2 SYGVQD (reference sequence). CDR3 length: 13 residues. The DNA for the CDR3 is TGCGCCAGCAGTGAATCCCCCTCCGACGAGCAGTACTTC. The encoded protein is CASSESPSDEQYF.

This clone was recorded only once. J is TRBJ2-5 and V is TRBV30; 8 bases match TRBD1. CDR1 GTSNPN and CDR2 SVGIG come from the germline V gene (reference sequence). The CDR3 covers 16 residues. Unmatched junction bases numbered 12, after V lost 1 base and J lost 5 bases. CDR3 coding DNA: TGTGCCTGGAGTGCTGGGGGACAGGCTGTCCCTGAGACCCAGTACTTC. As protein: CAWSAGGQAVPETQYF.

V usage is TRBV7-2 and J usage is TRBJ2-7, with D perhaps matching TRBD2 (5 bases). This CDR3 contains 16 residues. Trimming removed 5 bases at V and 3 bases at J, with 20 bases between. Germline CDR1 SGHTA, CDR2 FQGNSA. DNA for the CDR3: TGTGCCAGCAGCCTTGTTGGAGGAGTACGGGGCTACGAGCAGTACTTC. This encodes CASSLVGGVRGYEQYF.

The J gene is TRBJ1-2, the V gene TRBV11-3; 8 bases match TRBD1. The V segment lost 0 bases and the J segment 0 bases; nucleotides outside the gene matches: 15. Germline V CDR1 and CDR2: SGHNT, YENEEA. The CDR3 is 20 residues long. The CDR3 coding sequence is TGTGCCAGCAGCTTAGATCGAGTTCAGGGGGCCCGCCGCCCTAACTATGGCTACACCTTC. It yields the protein CASSLDRVQGARRPNYGYTF.

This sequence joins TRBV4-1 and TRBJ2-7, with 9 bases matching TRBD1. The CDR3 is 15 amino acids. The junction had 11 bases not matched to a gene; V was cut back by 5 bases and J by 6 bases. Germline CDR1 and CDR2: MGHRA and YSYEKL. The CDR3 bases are TGCGCCAGCAGCGTATCCGGGACAGGGTCATCCGAGCAGTACTTC. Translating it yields CASSVSGTGSSEQYF.

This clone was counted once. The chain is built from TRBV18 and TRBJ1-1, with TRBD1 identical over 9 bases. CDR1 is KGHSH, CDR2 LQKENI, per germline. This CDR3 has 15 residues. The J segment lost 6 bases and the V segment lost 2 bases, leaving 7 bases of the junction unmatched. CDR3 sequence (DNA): TGTGCCAGCTCACCATTGGACAGGGGAAAACCTGAAGCTTTCTTT. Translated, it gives CASSPLDRGKPEAFF.

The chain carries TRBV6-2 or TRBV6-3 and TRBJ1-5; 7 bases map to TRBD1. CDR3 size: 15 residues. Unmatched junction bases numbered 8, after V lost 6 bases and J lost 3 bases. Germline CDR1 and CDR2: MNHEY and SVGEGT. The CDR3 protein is CASSTDRVPNQPQHF. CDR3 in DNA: TGTGCCAGCAGCACCGACAGGGTACCCAATCAGCCCCAGCATTTT.

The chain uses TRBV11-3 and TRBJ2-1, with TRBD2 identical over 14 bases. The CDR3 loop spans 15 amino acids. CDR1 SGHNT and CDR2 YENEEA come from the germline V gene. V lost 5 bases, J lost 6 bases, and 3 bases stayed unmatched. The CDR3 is CASSQTSGGANEQFF. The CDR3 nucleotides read TGTGCCAGCAGCCAGACTAGCGGGGGGGCCAATGAGCAGTTCTTC.

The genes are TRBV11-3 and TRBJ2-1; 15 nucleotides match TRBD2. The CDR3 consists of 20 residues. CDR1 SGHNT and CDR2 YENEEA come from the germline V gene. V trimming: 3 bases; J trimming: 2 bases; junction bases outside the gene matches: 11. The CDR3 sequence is CASSLRSGLAGGPTYNEQFF. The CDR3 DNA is TGTGCCAGCAGCTTGAGGTCGGGACTAGCGGGGGGACCGACCTACAATGAGCAGTTCTTC. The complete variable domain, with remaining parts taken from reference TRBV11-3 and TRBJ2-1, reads EAGVVQSPRYKIIEKKQPVAFWCNPISGHNTLYWYLQNLGQGPELLIRYENEEAVDDSQLPKDRFSAERLKGVDSTLKIQPAELGDSAVYLCASSLRSGLAGGPTYNEQFFGPGTRLTVL.

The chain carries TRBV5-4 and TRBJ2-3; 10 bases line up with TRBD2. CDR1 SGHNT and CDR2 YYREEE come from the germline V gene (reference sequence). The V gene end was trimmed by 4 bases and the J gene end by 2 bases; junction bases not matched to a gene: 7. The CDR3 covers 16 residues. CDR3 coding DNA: TGTGCCAGCAGCCGATCAGCGGGAGGGGTCACAGATACGCAGTATTTT. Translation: CASSRSAGGVTDTQYF.

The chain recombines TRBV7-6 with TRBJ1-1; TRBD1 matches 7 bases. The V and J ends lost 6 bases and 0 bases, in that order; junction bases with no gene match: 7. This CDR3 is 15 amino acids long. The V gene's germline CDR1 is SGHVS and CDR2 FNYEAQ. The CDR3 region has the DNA TGTGCCAGCAGTGCATCGACAGGGATGAACACTGAAGCTTTCTTT. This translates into CASSASTGMNTEAFF.

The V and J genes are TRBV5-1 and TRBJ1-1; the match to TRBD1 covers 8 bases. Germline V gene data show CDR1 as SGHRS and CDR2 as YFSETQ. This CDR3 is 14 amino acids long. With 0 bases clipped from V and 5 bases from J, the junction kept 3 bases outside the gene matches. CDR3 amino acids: CASSLAGGWTEAFF. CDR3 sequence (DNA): TGCGCCAGCAGCTTGGCAGGGGGCTGGACTGAAGCTTTCTTT.

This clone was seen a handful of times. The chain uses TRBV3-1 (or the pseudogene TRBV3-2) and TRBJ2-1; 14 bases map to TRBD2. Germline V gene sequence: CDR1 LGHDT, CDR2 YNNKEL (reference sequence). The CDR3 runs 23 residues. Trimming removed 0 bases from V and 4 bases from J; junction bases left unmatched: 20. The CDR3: CASSQEPHLPGLAGVRFYNEQFF. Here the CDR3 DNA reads TGTGCCAGCAGCCAAGAACCCCATCTCCCGGGACTAGCGGGAGTGAGGTTTTACAATGAGCAGTTCTTC.

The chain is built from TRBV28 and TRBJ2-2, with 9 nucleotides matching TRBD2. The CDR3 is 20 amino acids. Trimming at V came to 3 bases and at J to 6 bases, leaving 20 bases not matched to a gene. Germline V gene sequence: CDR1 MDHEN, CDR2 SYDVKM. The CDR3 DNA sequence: TGTGCCAGCAGTTTCAGGGGCCTAATCCCCGCGGGAGGGCTACCCGGGGAGCTGTTTTTT. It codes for CASSFRGLIPAGGLPGELFF.